The present T cell receptor beta chain was sequenced within a study of lymphopenia after photon versus proton radiotherapy. General study points: Oligoclonal CD8+ Temra expansion after nadir drove photon patients' diversity drop.

Using immunoSEQ multiplex PCR, the repertoire was profiled, and TCRdb retains in-frame clones only, with some absent. The table records roughly 65,000 clones, approximately 91% of them present only once. In this sample, this clone turned up a few times. Its antigen remains unidentified. The CDR3 length is 13 residues. The germline V gene encodes CDR1 MDHEN and CDR2 SYDVKM. The ends were cut back, 4 bases at V and 4 bases at J, with 10 bases in the middle. The J gene is TRBJ1-2, the V gene TRBV28; tentative D call: TRBD1 (5 bases). The sequence came from a woman aged 65 to 85 with pancreatic cancer. Sequenced here: peripheral blood, sampled from a patient treated with photon-based radiotherapy. The CDR3 spells CASSSQGPYGYTF. The CDR3 region has the DNA TGTGCCAGCAGTTCCCAGGGCCCCTATGGCTACACCTTC.